This T cell receptor beta chain comes out of a study of blood T cell repertoires in COVID-19. Profiled with immunoSEQ multiplex PCR; TCRdb holds only in-frame clones, not every one. The table has under 300,000 clones, 65% to 90% seen once. J lost 5 bases, V lost 3 bases, and 8 bases had no gene match. The germline CDR1 and CDR2 sequences are KGHSH and LQKENI. The CDR3 runs 15 residues. The V gene is TRBV18, the J gene TRBJ2-7, with 9 bases identical to TRBD1. Sequencing was done on a sample of peripheral blood. The receptor's source is a human donor in a cohort sampled during active COVID-19. As DNA, the CDR3 is TGTGCCAGCTCACCGGGACAGGGCATGAGCGACGAGCAGTACTTC. This gives the protein CASSPGQGMSDEQYF.